What follows are 7 T cell receptor beta chains derived from one specimen sequenced in a study of T-cell reconstitution after alpha-beta-depleted transplantation in children. During its preparation, the TCRbeta library received unique molecular identifiers. TCRdb used MiXCR to reprocess the PCR reads, holding one entry per CDR3 protein. This sample has nearly 400,000 distinct CDR3 sequences, with 20% found just once. Sample: PBMCs from the stem cell graft donor, taken from the stem cell graft. These receptor sequences come from a human donor who donated a stem cell graft to a child with acute myeloid leukemia.

The chain employs TRBV28 and TRBJ2-3, with D possibly matching TRBD2 (6 bases). V lost 7 bases and J lost 1, with 18 bases in between. The CDR3 covers 16 residues. Germline V CDR1 and CDR2: MDHEN, SYDVKM. CDR3 in DNA: TGTGCCAGCACCCAACCGGGACTCCTTCGCACAGATACGCAGTATTTT. Translating it yields CASTQPGLLRTDTQYF.

The rearrangement links TRBV12-3 or TRBV12-4 to TRBJ2-3; D ambiguous. V lost 3 bases, J lost 0 bases, and 7 bases lay in between. This CDR3 has 14 residues. The CDR3 region has the DNA TGTGCCAGCAGTTTTTACGGGAGCACAGATACGCAGTATTTT. The encoded protein is CASSFYGSTDTQYF.

This clonotype turned up a few times. The chain carries TRBV12-3 or TRBV12-4 and TRBJ1-4; the D gene is possibly TRBD1 (5 bases). Trimming removed 6 bases from V and 1 base from J, with 12 bases in between. The CDR3 is 15 amino acids. The CDR3 DNA reads TGTGCCAGCAGCGTCTACAGGCGAACTAATGAAAAACTGTTTTTT. It specifies CASSVYRRTNEKLFF.

This sequence joins TRBV24-1 and TRBJ2-2, with 7 positions matching TRBD2. After removal of 3 bases from V and 7 bases from J, the junction contained 7 bases not matched to a gene. Per germline, CDR1 KGHDR and CDR2 SFDVKD. The CDR3 runs 15 residues. CDR3 nucleotides: TGTGCCACCAGTGATCGGACTAGTTTTGGCGGGGAGCTGTTTTTT. Residues: CATSDRTSFGGELFF.

This chain connects TRBV5-1 to TRBJ2-7; 9 bases line up with TRBD2. Looked up from germline, CDR1 is SGHRS and CDR2 is YFSETQ. J gave up 0 bases and V 1 base, and 17 bases lay outside the gene matches. The CDR3 runs to 20 residues. The CDR3 loop is CASSLLPGTSNRISSYEQYF. For the CDR3, the DNA is TGCGCCAGCAGCTTGCTCCCCGGGACTAGCAACCGAATCAGCTCCTACGAGCAGTACTTC.

The genes are TRBV6-1 and TRBJ2-1; no reliable D call. The CDR3 consists of 14 residues. The germline V gene has CDR1 MNHNS and CDR2 SASEGT. V shed 5 bases and J shed 10 bases, with 18 bases lying between them. The CDR3 protein is CASSQTAPPGEQFF. CDR3 nucleotides: TGTGCCAGCAGTCAGACGGCCCCGCCCGGGGAGCAGTTCTTC.

V is TRBV7-2 and J is TRBJ2-1; 7 nucleotides line up with TRBD2. Germline CDR1 is SGHTA and CDR2 is FQGNSA. Losses at the gene ends were 5 bases for V and 8 bases for J; bases not matched to a gene: 12. CDR3 size: 15 residues. The CDR3 DNA sequence: TGTGCCAGCAGCCCGGTGGGGGGAGGGCCCTATGAGCAGTTCTTC. Protein product: CASSPVGGGPYEQFF. Looking up the rest from reference TRBV7-2 and TRBJ2-1 gives the full variable domain: GAGVSQSPSNKVTEKGKDVELRCDPISGHTALYWYRQSLGQGLEFLIYFQGNSAPDKSGLPSDRFSAERTGGSVSTLTIQRTQQEDSAVYLCASSPVGGGPYEQFFGPGTRLTVL.